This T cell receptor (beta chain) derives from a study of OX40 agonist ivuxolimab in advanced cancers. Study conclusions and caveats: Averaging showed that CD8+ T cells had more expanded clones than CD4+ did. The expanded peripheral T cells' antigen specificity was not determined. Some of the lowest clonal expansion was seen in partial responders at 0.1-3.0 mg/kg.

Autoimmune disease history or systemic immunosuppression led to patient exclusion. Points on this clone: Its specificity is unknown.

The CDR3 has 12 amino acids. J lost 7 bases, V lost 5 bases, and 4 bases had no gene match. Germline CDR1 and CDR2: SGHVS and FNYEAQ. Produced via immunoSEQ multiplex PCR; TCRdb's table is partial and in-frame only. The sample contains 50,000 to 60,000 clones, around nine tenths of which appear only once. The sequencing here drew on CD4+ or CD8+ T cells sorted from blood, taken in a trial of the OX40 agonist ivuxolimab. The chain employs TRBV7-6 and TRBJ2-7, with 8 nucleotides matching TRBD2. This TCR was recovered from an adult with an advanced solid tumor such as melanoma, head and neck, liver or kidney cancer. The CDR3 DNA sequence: TGTGCCAGCAGCCCCGGGGGGGAGGAGCAGTACTTC. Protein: CASSPGGEEQYF.